This T cell receptor (beta chain) was sequenced for a study of blood T cell repertoires in COVID-19. This clone was observed a single time. This CDR3 contains 14 residues. Trimming removed 1 base from V and 7 bases from J; junction bases left unmatched: 1. The germline CDR1 and CDR2 sequences are MNHEY and SMNVEV (reference sequence). In the source study's methods: Reference gene primer amplification in the assay estimated nucleated cell counts. Generated by immunoSEQ multiplex PCR, the TCRdb table keeps only in-frame clones and is missing some. From that table come the V and J calls and clone size; the DNA was used to work out D and trimming. Of about 270,000 clones in the sample, about 86% were seen once.

This rearrangement joins TRBV27 to TRBJ1-6; 7 bases map to TRBD1. This TCR was sampled from a woman aged 55-70 years with active or convalescent COVID-19. Sequencing was performed on peripheral blood. In nucleotides, the CDR3 is TGTGCCAGCAGTTTATTCAGGGGGAATTCACCCCTCCACTTT. Its protein is CASSLFRGNSPLHF.